Below are 27 T cell receptor beta chains sequenced from a single sample in a study of cytomegalovirus exposure and HLA in healthy donors. Primers included in the PCR were 60 Vbeta and 13 Jbeta primers. This table comes from immunoSEQ multiplex PCR, and its TCRdb copy is limited to in-frame clones, with some not included. The sample totals 45,000 to 70,000 clones. The sample taken for sequencing was PBMCs. The origin of the receptors is a woman between 50 and 59 years old in good health and CMV-seropositive.

V usage is TRBV5-1 and J usage is TRBJ2-5; the match to TRBD1 covers 9 bases. CDR3 length: 13 residues. Germline CDR1 reads SGHRS; CDR2 reads YFSETQ. J lost 3 bases, V lost 4 bases, and 1 base had no gene match. The CDR3 region is CASSRQGEETQYF. The CDR3 region has the DNA TGCGCCAGCAGCAGACAGGGGGAAGAGACCCAGTACTTC.

V is TRBV7-2 and J is TRBJ2-5, with D tentatively TRBD2 (6 bases). Per germline, CDR1 SGHTA and CDR2 FQGNSA. Trimming took off 5 bases at V and 5 bases at J, with 9 bases between the two ends. The CDR3 loop spans 12 amino acids. In nucleotides, the CDR3 is TGTGCCAGCAGCCGGGGGACTGAGACCCAGTACTTC. Encoded protein: CASSRGTETQYF.

This sequence joins TRBV4-2 and TRBJ1-3; TRBD1 might be the D (5 bases). The ends were cut back, 4 bases at V and 2 bases at J, with 12 bases in the middle. CDR3 length equals 15 residues. Germline V CDR1 and CDR2: LGHNA, YNFKEQ. The DNA for the CDR3 is TGTGCCAGCAGCCCCACCGGGGGAGCTGGAAACACCATATATTTT. This gives the protein CASSPTGGAGNTIYF.

The chain joins TRBV13 to TRBJ2-3; 8 nucleotides match TRBD2. This CDR3 comprises 15 residues. Germline-derived CDR1 and CDR2 are PRHDT and FYEKMQ (reference sequence). Trimming took 1 base from V and 6 from J; bases not matched to a gene: 6. The CDR3 sequence is CASSLVSGVLDTQYF. Here the CDR3 DNA reads TGTGCCAGCAGCTTAGTTAGCGGGGTGCTGGATACGCAGTATTTT.

V usage is TRBV18 and J usage is TRBJ2-3; D call uncertain. The germline CDR1 and CDR2 sequences are KGHSH and LQKENI. The CDR3 spans 15 residues. Trimming stripped 3 bases from V and 0 bases from J, with 10 bases between. CDR3 protein: CASSPLDPSTDTQYF. Written as DNA, the CDR3 is TGTGCCAGCTCACCTCTAGACCCAAGCACAGATACGCAGTATTTT.

The J gene is TRBJ2-3, the V gene TRBV11-1, with TRBD2 as a possible D gene (6 bases). The CDR3 has 15 residues. In germline, CDR1 is SGHAT, CDR2 FQDESV (reference sequence). The ends were cut back, 3 bases at V and 4 bases at J, with 14 bases in the middle. The CDR3 region is CASSFGLKEPDTQYF. CDR3 in DNA: TGTGCCAGCAGCTTTGGACTAAAGGAACCAGATACGCAGTATTTT.

This chain connects TRBV9 to TRBJ1-2, with TRBD1 matching 9 bases. The CDR3 contains 15 residues. Germline V gene sequence: CDR1 SGDLS, CDR2 YYNGEE. The ends lost 4 bases at V and 8 bases at J; junction bases unmatched: 12. CDR3 in DNA: TGTGCCAGCAGCTTTGCCGGGACAGGGCTCTACGGCTACACCTTC. Amino acid sequence: CASSFAGTGLYGYTF.

This rearrangement joins TRBV5-1 to TRBJ2-1; the match to TRBD2 covers 10 bases. The length of the CDR3 is 15 residues. Germline V gives CDR1 SGHRS, CDR2 YFSETQ. The J segment lost 8 bases and the V segment lost 0 bases, leaving 5 bases of the junction unmatched. The CDR3 DNA follows: TGCGCCAGCAGCTTGGGGAGCGGGGGGGCCTATGAGCAGTTCTTC. Encoded protein: CASSLGSGGAYEQFF.

The chain couples TRBV4-2 to TRBJ2-3; 9 bases agree with TRBD1. J lost 2 bases, V lost 3 bases, and 12 bases had no gene match. Germline values: CDR1 LGHNA, CDR2 YNFKEQ. CDR3 length: 18 amino acids. Here the CDR3 DNA reads TGTGCCAGCAGCCACGAACCGGGACAGGGCTTCCCCACAGATACGCAGTATTTT. Amino acid sequence: CASSHEPGQGFPTDTQYF.

V and J are TRBV18 and TRBJ2-3; 9 bases are shared with TRBD2. After removal of 3 bases from V and 0 bases from J, the junction contained 4 bases not matched to a gene. Germline loops: CDR1 KGHSH, CDR2 LQKENI. The CDR3 runs 16 residues. The DNA of the CDR3 is TGTGCCAGCTCACCGCGACTAGCGGCTAGCACAGATACGCAGTATTTT. Translated, it gives CASSPRLAASTDTQYF. Together with reference TRBV18 and TRBJ2-3, the CDR3 gives the full variable domain: NAGVMQNPRHLVRRRGQEARLRCSPMKGHSHVYWYRQLPEEGLKFMVYLQKENIIDESGMPKERFSAEFPKEGPSILRIQQVVRGDSAAYFCASSPRLAASTDTQYFGPGTRLTVL.

This chain links TRBV30 with TRBJ1-1; D gene ambiguous. V was pared by 2 bases and J by 2 bases, with 9 bases between. The CDR3 is 13 amino acids. Germline V CDR1 and CDR2: GTSNPN, SVGIG (reference sequence). The CDR3 spells CAWSRLLNTEAFF. DNA of the CDR3: TGTGCCTGGAGTAGACTCCTTAACACTGAAGCTTTCTTT.

The J gene is TRBJ1-4, the V gene TRBV18, with TRBD1 matching 8 bases. Germline V gives CDR1 KGHSH, CDR2 LQKENI. The CDR3 is 14 residues long. The junction had 2 bases not matched to a gene; V was cut back by 2 bases and J by 6 bases. The DNA of the CDR3 is TGTGCCAGCTCACCAGGACAGGGATATGAAAAACTGTTTTTT. Its translation is CASSPGQGYEKLFF.

The chain carries TRBV4-1 and TRBJ1-1, with D possibly TRBD1 on 5 matching bases. With 4 bases removed from V and 0 bases from J, the gap between germline ends came to 15 bases. This CDR3 has 16 residues. In germline, CDR1 is MGHRA, CDR2 YSYEKL. CDR3 sequence: CASSPGGRPMNTEAFF. CDR3 nucleotides: TGCGCCAGCAGCCCGGGGGGGAGACCGATGAACACTGAAGCTTTCTTT.

The rearrangement uses TRBV30 and TRBJ1-4, with D perhaps matching TRBD1 (6 bases). The V and J ends lost 0 bases and 0 bases respectively, with 17 bases between them. The CDR3 covers 18 residues. Germline CDR1 is GTSNPN and CDR2 is SVGIG (reference sequence). The CDR3 is CAWSVGVSTGATNEKLFF. For the CDR3, the DNA is TGTGCCTGGAGTGTAGGGGTCTCGACAGGCGCAACTAATGAAAAACTGTTTTTT.

V and J are TRBV2 and TRBJ2-2; TRBD2 matches 8 bases. The V and J ends lost 3 bases and 1 base, in that order; junction bases with no gene match: 4. The CDR3 totals 16 residues. The V gene's germline CDR1 is SNHLY and CDR2 FYNNEI. CDR3 amino acids: CASSEMGLVNTGELFF. In nucleotides, the CDR3 is TGTGCCAGCAGTGAGATGGGACTAGTGAACACCGGGGAGCTGTTTTTT. The complete variable domain, with remaining parts taken from reference TRBV2 and TRBJ2-2, reads EPEVTQTPSHQVTQMGQEVILRCVPISNHLYFYWYRQILGQKVEFLVSFYNNEISEKSEIFDDQFSVERPDGSNFTLKIRSTKLEDSAMYFCASSEMGLVNTGELFFGEGSRLTVL.

The gene calls are TRBV5-1 and TRBJ1-3; the D gene is possibly TRBD1 (5 bases). V gave up 4 bases and J gave up 4 bases, with 12 bases separating them. Germline-derived CDR1 and CDR2 are SGHRS and YFSETQ. This CDR3 has 14 residues. The CDR3 DNA follows: TGCGCCAGCAGCGGGGGGGGATCCGGAAACACCATATATTTT. It is translated as CASSGGGSGNTIYF.

The chain is built from TRBV19 and TRBJ1-5, with TRBD1 as a possible D gene (5 bases). The germline V gene has CDR1 LNHDA and CDR2 SQIVND (reference sequence). V was pared by 3 bases and J by 2 bases, with 8 bases between. The CDR3 has 14 amino acids. CDR3 protein: CASSIQGGNQPQHF. The DNA for the CDR3 is TGTGCCAGTAGTATCCAGGGTGGCAATCAGCCCCAGCATTTT.

About this clone: A junction boundary mismatches the germline segment, possibly from a read error. The chain joins TRBV2 to TRBJ1-2, with a weak D call TRBD1 (6 bases). The CDR3 covers 15 residues. CDR1 is SNHLY, CDR2 FYNNEI, per germline. CDR3 DNA sequence: TGTGCCAGCAGCGAAGCGGGACAAGGAATGTATGGCTACACCTTC. Amino acids: CASSEAGQGMYGYTF.

This chain links TRBV10-2 with TRBJ1-2; D call uncertain. This CDR3 is built from 13 residues. The germline V and J ends were trimmed by 8 bases and 0 bases, with 10 bases remaining between them. Germline-derived CDR1 and CDR2 are WSHSY and SAAADI. Here the CDR3 DNA reads TGCGCCAGCGGGGAGAGGGCTAACTATGGCTACACCTTC. Protein: CASGERANYGYTF.

The gene calls are TRBV4-1 and TRBJ1-5; D unclear. The germline V gene has CDR1 MGHRA and CDR2 YSYEKL. There are 16 residues in the CDR3. V was trimmed by 1 base and J by 11 bases, leaving 21 bases between them. Here the CDR3 DNA reads TGCGCCAGCAGCCAAGGGGCTGGCGAGGGCCTCGAGGCCCAGCATTTT. Its translation is CASSQGAGEGLEAQHF.

The chain joins TRBV5-4 to TRBJ2-5; the D gene is possibly TRBD1 (6 bases). Germline loops: CDR1 SGHNT, CDR2 YYREEE (reference sequence). V lost 5 bases and J lost 5, with 13 bases in between. This CDR3 region has 13 residues. This CDR3 is CASSQRDIETQYF. The DNA of the CDR3 is TGTGCCAGCAGTCAACGGGACATCGAGACCCAGTACTTC.

J is TRBJ1-4 and V is TRBV28, with D tentatively TRBD1 (5 bases). CDR1 and CDR2 (germline): MDHEN, SYDVKM. The CDR3 sequence is 14 residues long. V was cut by 3 bases and J by 8 bases, with 13 bases left in between. CDR3 DNA: TGTGCCAGCAGTTTGCTGCAGGGTCGCGAAAAACTGTTTTTT. As protein: CASSLLQGREKLFF.

The chain's CDR3 is CASSPDIYSGNTIYF. CDR3 coding DNA: TGTGCCAGCTCACCGGACATCTACTCTGGAAACACCATATATTTT. This rearrangement joins TRBV18 to TRBJ1-3, with D perhaps TRBD1 (5 bases). Germline lookup yields CDR1 KGHSH and CDR2 LQKENI. Trimming stripped 3 bases from V and 0 bases from J, with 9 bases between. The CDR3 spans 15 residues. The whole variable domain, filled in from reference TRBV18 and TRBJ1-3, reads NAGVMQNPRHLVRRRGQEARLRCSPMKGHSHVYWYRQLPEEGLKFMVYLQKENIIDESGMPKERFSAEFPKEGPSILRIQQVVRGDSAAYFCASSPDIYSGNTIYFGEGSWLTVV.

The chain couples TRBV5-1 to TRBJ1-1; the D is unclear. The CDR3 length is 19 residues. Trimming took off 0 bases at V and 0 bases at J, with 21 bases between the two ends. Germline CDR1 is SGHRS and CDR2 is YFSETQ. In nucleotides, the CDR3 is TGCGCCAGCAGCTTGGCCTTCGACACGGGAATGACCCTGAACACTGAAGCTTTCTTT. Residues: CASSLAFDTGMTLNTEAFF.

V usage is TRBV4-2 and J usage is TRBJ2-5, with 9 bases fitting TRBD2. TRBJ2-7 explains the end of the DNA better; the J call may be wrong. Germline values: CDR1 LGHNA, CDR2 YNFKEQ. The CDR3 has 15 residues. The CDR3 bases are TGTGCCAGCAGCCAAGGGGGCGGGGGGGCTTACGAGCAGTACTTC. It is translated as CASSQGGGGAYEQYF.

The CDR3, as DNA: TGCGCCAGCAGCCCCCGGGGGGAGGGGACAGATACGCAGTATTTT. It codes for CASSPRGEGTDTQYF. The chain recombines TRBV4-1 with TRBJ2-3; 7 bases map to TRBD2. The length of the CDR3 is 15 residues. Germline CDR1 is MGHRA and CDR2 is YSYEKL. The V gene end was trimmed by 4 bases and the J gene end by 3 bases; junction bases not matched to a gene: 7.

The rearrangement links TRBV7-6 to TRBJ2-7; 10 positions match TRBD1. The germline V gene has CDR1 SGHVS and CDR2 FNYEAQ. CDR3 length equals 14 residues. V lost 4 bases to trimming and J lost 3 bases; unmatched junction nucleotides: 3. The CDR3 DNA sequence: TGTGCCAGCAGCTCCTGGGACAGGGGCTACGAGCAGTACTTC. Translating it yields CASSSWDRGYEQYF.